The 21 T cell receptor beta chains in this list originate from one sample, sequenced in a study of blood T cell repertoires in COVID-19. Assay used: immunoSEQ multiplex PCR; TCRdb lists only in-frame clones, some missing. The table includes 180,000 or so clones, about 86% detected once. What was sequenced was peripheral blood. These receptors all come from a man in his 60s with acute or convalescent COVID-19.

This CDR3 is CAIRSDRGFIDTQYF. In DNA, the CDR3 is TGTGCCATCAGGTCGGACAGGGGGTTTATAGATACGCAGTATTTT. J is TRBJ2-3 and V is TRBV10-3, with 10 bases aligning to TRBD1. Per germline, CDR1 ENHRY and CDR2 SYGVKD. This CDR3 region has 15 residues. J gave up 5 bases and V 6 bases, and 8 bases lay outside the gene matches.

The chain recombines TRBV6-6 with TRBJ2-5; 8 bases agree with TRBD2. The junction had 2 bases not matched to a gene; V was cut back by 4 bases and J by 1 base. Germline lookup yields CDR1 MNHNY and CDR2 SVGAGI (reference sequence). This CDR3 contains 14 residues. The CDR3 loop reads CASSWREVQETQYF. The CDR3 DNA reads as TGTGCCAGCAGTTGGCGGGAGGTCCAAGAGACCCAGTACTTC.

The chain joins TRBV29-1 to TRBJ2-7; D perhaps matches TRBD2 (6 bases). V shed 0 bases and J shed 3 bases, with 15 bases lying between them. This CDR3 contains 15 residues. CDR1 is SQVTM, CDR2 ANQGSEA, per germline. DNA for the CDR3: TGCAGCGTTGAAGAAGGGGCGGGATCGGTCTACGAGCAGTACTTC. Translation gives CSVEEGAGSVYEQYF.

This sequence joins TRBV5-4 and TRBJ2-2; D not certain. CDR3 size: 14 residues. V dropped 0 bases and J dropped 5 bases, with 8 bases sitting between them. The germline V gene encodes CDR1 SGHNT and CDR2 YYREEE (reference sequence). The CDR3 nucleotides read TGTGCCAGCAGCTTGGCCTTGAGGACCGGGGAGCTGTTTTTT. It encodes CASSLALRTGELFF.

The gene calls are TRBV20-1 and TRBJ2-1; 8 bases map to TRBD2. The CDR3 covers 16 residues. The V segment lost 3 bases and the J segment 8 bases; nucleotides outside the gene matches: 15. In germline, CDR1 is DFQATT, CDR2 SNEGSKA (reference sequence). CDR3 amino acids: CSASRGTRRGAHEQFF. CDR3 nucleotides: TGCAGTGCTAGTAGGGGGACTAGAAGAGGGGCGCATGAGCAGTTCTTC.

The chain couples TRBV5-4 to TRBJ2-5; TRBD2 matches 12 bases. The V gene's germline CDR1 is SGHNT and CDR2 YYREEE (reference sequence). The CDR3 consists of 17 residues. V was clipped by 0 bases and J by 2 bases; unmatched bases: 5. CDR3 bases: TGTGCCAGCAGCTTGGGGCTAGCGGGAGGGGGGCAAGAGACCCAGTACTTC. Encoded protein: CASSLGLAGGGQETQYF. Full variable domain (remainder filled in from reference TRBV5-4 and TRBJ2-5): ETGVTQSPTHLIKTRGQQVTLRCSSQSGHNTVSWYQQALGQGPQFIFQYYREEENGRGNFPPRFSGLQFPNYSSELNVNALELDDSALYLCASSLGLAGGGQETQYFGPGTRLLVL.

The chain has TRBV10-3 and TRBJ1-6; D is possibly TRBD1 (6 bases). Germline CDR1 reads ENHRY; CDR2 reads SYGVKD. V was pared by 4 bases and J by 11 bases, with 12 bases between. CDR3 length: 13 residues. CDR3 loop: CAISGNREAPLHF. CDR3 DNA sequence: TGTGCCATCAGTGGCAACAGGGAAGCACCCCTCCACTTT.

The sample holds a few counts of this clone. V gene TRBV2 combines with J gene TRBJ2-3; TRBD2 aligns across 9 bases. Germline V gene data show CDR1 as SNHLY and CDR2 as FYNNEI. V shed 2 bases and J 1 base; nucleotides not matched to a gene: 1. The CDR3 sequence is 15 residues long. The DNA of the CDR3 is TGTGCCAGCAGTGAATGGACTAGCGGCACAGATACGCAGTATTTT. Its protein product is CASSEWTSGTDTQYF. Looking up the rest from reference TRBV2 and TRBJ2-3 gives the full variable domain: EPEVTQTPSHQVTQMGQEVILRCVPISNHLYFYWYRQILGQKVEFLVSFYNNEISEKSEIFDDQFSVERPDGSNFTLKIRSTKLEDSAMYFCASSEWTSGTDTQYFGPGTRLTVL.

This chain uses TRBV5-1 with TRBJ1-1, with 7 bases aligning to TRBD1. CDR3 length: 14 amino acids. CDR1 and CDR2 from the germline V gene are SGHRS and YFSETQ. V lost 5 bases to trimming and J lost 3 bases; unmatched junction nucleotides: 7. CDR3 DNA: TGCGCCAGCAGTAAGGACAGGCGGGACACTGAAGCTTTCTTT. Translation: CASSKDRRDTEAFF.

This clone was detected many times. The CDR3 DNA reads as TGTGCCAGCAGCCGGACAGTTAATTCACCCCTCCACTTT. Protein sequence: CASSRTVNSPLHF. The chain is built from TRBV14 and TRBJ1-6, with a possible D match to TRBD1 (6 bases). Germline values: CDR1 SGHDN, CDR2 FVKESK. CDR3 size: 13 residues. Trimming pared 4 bases from V and 6 bases from J, leaving 7 bases between.

CDR3 nucleotides: TGTGCCAGCAGCAAAGGTACAGGGGGCACTGAAGCTTTCTTT. This codes for CASSKGTGGTEAFF. The gene calls are TRBV21-1 and TRBJ1-1; the table gives TRBD1 as D, unverified against the DNA. TRBV21-1 counts as a pseudogene. The CDR3 length is 14 residues.

The rearrangement links TRBV7-9 to TRBJ2-7, with 10 bases matching TRBD2. The CDR3 length is 15 residues. V shed 1 base, J shed 3 bases, and the junction held 3 bases outside the gene matches. Germline CDR1 SEHNR, CDR2 FQNEAQ (reference sequence). CDR3 DNA: TGTGCCAGCAGCTTAGTTCTAGCGGGAGTCTACGAGCAGTACTTC. Translating it yields CASSLVLAGVYEQYF.

This rearrangement joins TRBV28 to TRBJ2-1; 9 bases line up with TRBD2. Per the germline V gene, CDR1 is MDHEN and CDR2 is SYDVKM. V gave up 7 bases and J gave up 7 bases; unmatched junction bases: 8. The CDR3 consists of 14 residues. The CDR3 nucleotides read TGTGCCAGCATCTCGGCGGGAGGGCGGAATGAGCAGTTCTTC. Residues: CASISAGGRNEQFF.

This chain uses TRBV2 with TRBJ2-3, with 11 positions matching TRBD2. The CDR3 has 15 amino acids. The ends lost 6 bases at V and 3 bases at J; junction bases unmatched: 5. Germline V gives CDR1 SNHLY, CDR2 FYNNEI. CDR3 nucleotide sequence: TGTGCCAGCAGCCGAACTAGCGGGAGAACAGATACGCAGTATTTT. Its protein product is CASSRTSGRTDTQYF.

The chain employs TRBV14 and TRBJ2-7; D possibly corresponds to TRBD1 (5 bases). In germline, CDR1 is SGHDN, CDR2 FVKESK. This CDR3 comprises 15 residues. V lost 4 bases to trimming and J lost 7 bases, with 20 bases between them. The CDR3 sequence: CASSPPGQGLREQYF. CDR3 nucleotides: TGTGCCAGCAGCCCTCCCGGGCAGGGCTTGAGGGAGCAGTACTTC.

This clone was observed once. The rearrangement uses TRBV7-9 and TRBJ1-6, with unresolved D. V dropped 3 bases and J dropped 7 bases, with 4 bases sitting between them. This CDR3 is 12 amino acids long. Germline loops: CDR1 SEHNR, CDR2 FQNEAQ (reference sequence). For the CDR3, the DNA is TGTGCCAGCAGCTTCGGGAATTCACCCCTCCACTTT. This translates into CASSFGNSPLHF.

This clone has just a few counts. This chain links TRBV28 with TRBJ1-1; tentatively, D is TRBD1 (5 bases). This CDR3 is 13 amino acids long. Trimming took off 4 bases at V and 6 bases at J, with 12 bases between the two ends. The germline CDR1 and CDR2 sequences are MDHEN and SYDVKM. This CDR3 is CASSSGAPAEAFF. CDR3 in DNA: TGTGCCAGCAGTTCTGGGGCGCCAGCTGAAGCTTTCTTT.

The chain recombines TRBV28 with TRBJ2-3, with 12 bases identical to TRBD2. Trimming cost V 9 bases and J 6 bases; bases outside gene matches: 4. Per the germline V gene, CDR1 is MDHEN and CDR2 is SYDVKM. The CDR3 consists of 13 residues. The DNA of the CDR3 is TGTGCCAGTCTAGCGGGAGGGCAGGATACGCAGTATTTT. Its protein product is CASLAGGQDTQYF.

V and J are TRBV2 and TRBJ2-7; 9 bases map to TRBD1. This CDR3 has 15 residues. Germline values: CDR1 SNHLY, CDR2 FYNNEI. With V trimmed by 7 bases and J by 6 bases, 13 bases remained unmatched. The CDR3 bases are TGTGCCAGCATTCTCACAGGGGGCGTTTTTAGCGAGCAGTACTTC. Translation gives CASILTGGVFSEQYF. The full variable domain, rest sourced from reference TRBV2 and TRBJ2-7, is EPEVTQTPSHQVTQMGQEVILRCVPISNHLYFYWYRQILGQKVEFLVSFYNNEISEKSEIFDDQFSVERPDGSNFTLKIRSTKLEDSAMYFCASILTGGVFSEQYFGPGTRLTVT.

The chain uses TRBV11-2 and TRBJ2-7, with 10 bases matching TRBD2. V lost 5 bases and J lost 3; bases outside the gene matches: 4. CDR1 is SGHAT, CDR2 FQNNGV, per germline. This CDR3 is built from 14 residues. The CDR3 DNA reads as TGTGCCAGCAGCCAAGGACTAGCGGTCTACGAGCAGTACTTC. Its protein product is CASSQGLAVYEQYF.

This rearrangement joins TRBV3-1 (or the pseudogene TRBV3-2) to TRBJ1-5; D perhaps matches TRBD1 (5 bases). CDR3 size: 14 residues. The germline gives CDR1 LGHDT, CDR2 YNNKEL (reference sequence). V lost 5 bases and J lost 4, with 12 bases in between. In nucleotides, the CDR3 is TGTGCCAGCAGCGAAAACTACAGGAATCAGCCCCAGCATTTT. This gives the protein CASSENYRNQPQHF.